A single sample gave rise to the 9 T cell receptor beta chains below, sequenced in a study of identical twins. Each CDR3 protein gets one entry after TCRdb re-called the 5' RACE reads with MiXCR. The data show under 350,000 distinct CDR3 sequences, with nearly 9.5% seen just once and roughly 7% held by the top ten. The same sample was also studied in work on yellow fever vaccine responses in identical twins.

The material sequenced was CD8+ T cells sorted from blood. The receptors stem from a woman between 18 and 29 years old in good health.

V gene TRBV18 combines with J gene TRBJ1-1; D unclear. Germline V lookup: CDR1 KGHSH, CDR2 LQKENI. The CDR3 length is 16 residues. The V end lost 3 bases, the J end lost 1 base, and 15 bases lay between the germline ends. The CDR3 DNA reads TGTGCCAGCTCACCGTCCAAGCTAGAAGGGAACACTGAAGCTTTCTTT. It codes for CASSPSKLEGNTEAFF.

This chain uses TRBV7-8 with TRBJ2-3; perhaps TRBD1 as D (7 bases). V was pared by 5 bases and J by 2 bases, with 14 bases between. The CDR3 contains 15 residues. The germline CDR1 and CDR2 sequences are SGHVS and FQNEAQ. The CDR3 DNA reads TGTGCCAGCAGCCTCGGGGGACAGAACACAGATACGCAGTATTTT. This encodes CASSLGGQNTDTQYF.

This rearrangement joins TRBV19 to TRBJ2-1, with 8 bases matching TRBD2. V was pared by 5 bases and J by 5 bases, with 8 bases of the junction left unmatched. Germline assignment: CDR1 LNHDA and CDR2 SQIVND (reference sequence). CDR3 length equals 15 residues. The DNA for the CDR3 is TGTGCCAGTAGTTTTTTCGGACTAGCTGACAATGAGCAGTTCTTC. As protein: CASSFFGLADNEQFF.

The chain is built from TRBV7-8 and TRBJ2-7; weak D call: TRBD2 (6 bases). V dropped 1 base and J dropped 3 bases, with 16 bases sitting between them. Looked up from germline, CDR1 is SGHVS and CDR2 is FQNEAQ. This CDR3 is built from 16 residues. The CDR3 sequence is CASSLGPGTASYEQYF. CDR3 nucleotides: TGTGCCAGCAGCTTAGGTCCCGGGACTGCGAGCTACGAGCAGTACTTC.

This clonotype was recorded many times. The gene calls are TRBV7-2 and TRBJ2-7; D remains ambiguous. Looked up from germline, CDR1 is SGHTA and CDR2 is FQGNSA. Trimming pared 1 base from V and 2 bases from J, leaving 9 bases between. CDR3 length: 14 residues. In DNA, the CDR3 is TGTGCCAGCAGCTTAGTGGTGGGGACCTACGAGCAGTACTTC. This gives the protein CASSLVVGTYEQYF. The whole variable domain, remainder taken from reference TRBV7-2 and TRBJ2-7, is GAGVSQSPSNKVTEKGKDVELRCDPISGHTALYWYRQSLGQGLEFLIYFQGNSAPDKSGLPSDRFSAERTGGSVSTLTIQRTQQEDSAVYLCASSLVVGTYEQYFGPGTRLTVT.

In this sample, this clonotype turned up a few times. The gene calls are TRBV20-1 and TRBJ2-4; 7 bases agree with TRBD1. Germline V gives CDR1 DFQATT, CDR2 SNEGSKA (reference sequence). Germline trimming cut 1 base from V and 7 bases from J; bases unmatched to any gene: 1. CDR3 length equals 12 residues. The DNA for the CDR3 is TGCAGTGCTAGAGCACAGGGGAACATTCAGTACTTC. Protein product: CSARAQGNIQYF.

The sample holds many counts of this clonotype. The rearrangement links TRBV18 to TRBJ2-1; D not certain. This CDR3 has 15 amino acids. Germline CDR1 reads KGHSH; CDR2 reads LQKENI. The ends were cut back, 0 bases at V and 3 bases at J, with 9 bases in the middle. DNA for the CDR3: TGTGCCAGCTCACCACCGTCTTCCAGCTACAATGAGCAGTTCTTC. This encodes CASSPPSSSYNEQFF.

The sample holds many counts of this clonotype. The rearrangement links TRBV25-1 to TRBJ2-3; 12 nucleotides agree with TRBD2. The CDR3 sequence is 16 residues long. Germline CDR1 reads MGHDK; CDR2 reads SYGVNS. J gave up 2 bases and V 5 bases, and 5 bases lay outside the gene matches. The CDR3: CASSRTSGAFTDTQYF. CDR3 coding DNA: TGTGCCAGCAGTCGGACTAGCGGGGCCTTCACAGATACGCAGTATTTT.

This clonotype was counted at least ten times. V is TRBV6-1 and J is TRBJ2-3; the D is unclear. Looked up from germline, CDR1 is MNHNS and CDR2 is SASEGT. This CDR3 region has 13 residues. Trimming left V 3 bases short and J 5 bases short, with 9 bases between. The CDR3 DNA reads as TGTGCCAGCAGTGAGACACCCCGAGATACGCAGTATTTT. This codes for CASSETPRDTQYF.